The clone carrying this T cell receptor (beta chain) was observed a few times. For TCRbeta, the library was prepared with unique molecular identifiers. TCRdb redid the calling of the PCR reads with MiXCR, one entry per CDR3 protein. The table includes around 680,000 distinct CDR3 sequences, around 16% detected once. The data are from a study of T-cell reconstitution after alpha-beta-depleted transplantation in children. This CDR3 contains 16 residues. V was trimmed by 5 bases and J by 8 bases, leaving 26 bases between them. CDR1 is SQVTM, CDR2 ANQGSEA, per germline. J is TRBJ2-3 and V is TRBV29-1, with D perhaps matching TRBD2 (5 bases). The specimen was PBMCs from the stem cell graft donor, collected from the stem cell graft. This TCR was recovered from a human donor who donated a stem cell graft to a child with acute myeloid leukemia. CDR3 bases: TGCAGCGTTTGGGCCGAGGACTCCCCCCCCACGGGTACGCAGTATTTT. Protein: CSVWAEDSPPTGTQYF.